This section outlines one T cell receptor beta chain sequence together with its context. The data stem from a study of cytomegalovirus exposure and HLA in healthy donors. 13 Jbeta primers and 60 Vbeta primers were used for the PCR. TCRdb's table, derived via immunoSEQ multiplex PCR, lists solely in-frame clones and lacks some. The sample shows some 190,000 clones, about 82% of them seen only once. Germline V gives CDR1 MNHNS, CDR2 SASEGT. V was pared by 0 bases and J by 3 bases, with 2 bases of the junction left unmatched. This CDR3 has 15 amino acids. The source of this sequence is a man aged 18 to 29 in good health and CMV-seronegative. The V gene is TRBV6-1, the J gene TRBJ2-7; 10 bases line up with TRBD1. The material sequenced was PBMCs. DNA of the CDR3: TGTGCCAGCAGTGAAGCCGGGACAGGGGTCTACGAGCAGTACTTC. Protein: CASSEAGTGVYEQYF.